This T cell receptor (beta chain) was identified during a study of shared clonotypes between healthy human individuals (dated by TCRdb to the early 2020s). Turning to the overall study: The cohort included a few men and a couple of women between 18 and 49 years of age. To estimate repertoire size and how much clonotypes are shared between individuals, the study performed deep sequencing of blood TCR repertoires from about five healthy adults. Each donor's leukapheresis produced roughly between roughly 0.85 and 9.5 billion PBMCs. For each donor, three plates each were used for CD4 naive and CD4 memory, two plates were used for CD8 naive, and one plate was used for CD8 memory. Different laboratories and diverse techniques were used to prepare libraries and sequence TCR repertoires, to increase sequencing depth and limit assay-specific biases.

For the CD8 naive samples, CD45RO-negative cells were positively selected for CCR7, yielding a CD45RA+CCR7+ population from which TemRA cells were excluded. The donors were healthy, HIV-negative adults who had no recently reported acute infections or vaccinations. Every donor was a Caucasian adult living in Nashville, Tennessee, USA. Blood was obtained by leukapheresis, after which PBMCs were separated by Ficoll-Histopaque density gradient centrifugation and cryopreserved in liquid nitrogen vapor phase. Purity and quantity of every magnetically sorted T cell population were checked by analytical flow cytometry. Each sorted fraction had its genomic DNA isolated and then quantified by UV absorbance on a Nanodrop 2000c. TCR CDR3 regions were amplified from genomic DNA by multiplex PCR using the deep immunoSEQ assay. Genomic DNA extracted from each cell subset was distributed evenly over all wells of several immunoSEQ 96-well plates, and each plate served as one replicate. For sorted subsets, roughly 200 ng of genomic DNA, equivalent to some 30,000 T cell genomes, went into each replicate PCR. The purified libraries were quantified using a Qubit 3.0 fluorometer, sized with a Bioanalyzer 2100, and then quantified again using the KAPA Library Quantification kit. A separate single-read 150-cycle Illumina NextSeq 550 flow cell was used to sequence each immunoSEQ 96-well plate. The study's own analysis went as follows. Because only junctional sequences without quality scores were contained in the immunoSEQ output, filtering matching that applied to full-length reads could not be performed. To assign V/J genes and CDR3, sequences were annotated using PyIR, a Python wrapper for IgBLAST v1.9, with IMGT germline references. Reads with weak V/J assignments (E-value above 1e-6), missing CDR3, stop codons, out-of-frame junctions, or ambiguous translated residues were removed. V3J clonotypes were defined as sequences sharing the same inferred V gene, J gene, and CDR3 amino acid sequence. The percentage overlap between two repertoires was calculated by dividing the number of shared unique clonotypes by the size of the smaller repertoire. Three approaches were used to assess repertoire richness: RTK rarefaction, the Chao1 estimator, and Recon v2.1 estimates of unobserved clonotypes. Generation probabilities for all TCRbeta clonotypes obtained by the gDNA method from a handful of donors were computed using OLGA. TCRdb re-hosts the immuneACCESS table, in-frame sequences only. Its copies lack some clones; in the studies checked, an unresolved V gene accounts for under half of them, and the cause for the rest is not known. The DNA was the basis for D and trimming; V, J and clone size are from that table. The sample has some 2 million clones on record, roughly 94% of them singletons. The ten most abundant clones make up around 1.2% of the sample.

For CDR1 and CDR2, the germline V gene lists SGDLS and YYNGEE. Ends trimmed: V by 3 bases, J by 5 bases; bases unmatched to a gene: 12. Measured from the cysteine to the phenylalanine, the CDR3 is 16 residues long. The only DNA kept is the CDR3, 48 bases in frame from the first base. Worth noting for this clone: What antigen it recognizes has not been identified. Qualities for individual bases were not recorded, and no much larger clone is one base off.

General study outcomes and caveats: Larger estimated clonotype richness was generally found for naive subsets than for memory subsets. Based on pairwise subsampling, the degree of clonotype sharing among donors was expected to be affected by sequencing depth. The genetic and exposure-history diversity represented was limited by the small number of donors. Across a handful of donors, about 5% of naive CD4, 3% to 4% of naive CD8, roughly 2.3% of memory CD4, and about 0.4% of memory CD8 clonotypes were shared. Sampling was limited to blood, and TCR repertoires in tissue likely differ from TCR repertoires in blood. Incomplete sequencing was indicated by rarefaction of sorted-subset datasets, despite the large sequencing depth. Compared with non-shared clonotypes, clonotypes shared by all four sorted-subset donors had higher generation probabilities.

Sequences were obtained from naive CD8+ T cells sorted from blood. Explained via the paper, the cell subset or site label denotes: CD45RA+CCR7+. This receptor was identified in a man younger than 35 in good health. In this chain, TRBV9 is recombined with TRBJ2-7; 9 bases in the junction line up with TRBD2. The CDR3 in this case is CASSGGGGRADDEQYF. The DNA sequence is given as TGTGCCAGCAGCGGAGGCGGCGGGAGGGCCGACGACGAGCAGTACTTC.